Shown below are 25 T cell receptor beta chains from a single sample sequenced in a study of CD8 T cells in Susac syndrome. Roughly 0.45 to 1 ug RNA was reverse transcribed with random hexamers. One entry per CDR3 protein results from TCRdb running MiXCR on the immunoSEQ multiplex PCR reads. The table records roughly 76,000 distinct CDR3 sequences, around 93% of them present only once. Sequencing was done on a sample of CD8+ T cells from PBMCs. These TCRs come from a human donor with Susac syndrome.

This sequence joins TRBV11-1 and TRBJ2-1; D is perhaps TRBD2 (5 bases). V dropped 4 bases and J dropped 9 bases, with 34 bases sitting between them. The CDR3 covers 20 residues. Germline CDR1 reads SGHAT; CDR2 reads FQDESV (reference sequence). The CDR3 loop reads CASSSPRVVPAGGLTAEQFF. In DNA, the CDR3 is TGTGCCAGCAGCTCCCCAAGGGTAGTTCCTGCGGGTGGGTTGACCGCTGAGCAGTTCTTC.

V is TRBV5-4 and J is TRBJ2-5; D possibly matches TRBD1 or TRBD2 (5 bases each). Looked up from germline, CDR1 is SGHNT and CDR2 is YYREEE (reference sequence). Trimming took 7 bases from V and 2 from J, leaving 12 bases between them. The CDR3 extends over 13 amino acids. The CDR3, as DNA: TGTGCCAGCGCCCCGGGACCTCAAGAGACCCAGTACTTC. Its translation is CASAPGPQETQYF.

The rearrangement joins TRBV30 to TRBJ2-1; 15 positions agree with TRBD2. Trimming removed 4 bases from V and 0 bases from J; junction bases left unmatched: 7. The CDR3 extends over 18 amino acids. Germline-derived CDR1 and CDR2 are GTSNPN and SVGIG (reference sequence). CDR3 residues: CAWNSGTSGRSSYNEQFF. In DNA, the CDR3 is TGTGCCTGGAACTCAGGGACTAGCGGGAGGAGCTCCTACAATGAGCAGTTCTTC.

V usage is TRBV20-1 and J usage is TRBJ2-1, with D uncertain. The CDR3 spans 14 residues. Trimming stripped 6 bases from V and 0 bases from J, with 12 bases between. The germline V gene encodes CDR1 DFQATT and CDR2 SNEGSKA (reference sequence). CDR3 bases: TGCAGTGCCACCCCCGGTAGCTCCTACAATGAGCAGTTCTTC. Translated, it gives CSATPGSSYNEQFF.

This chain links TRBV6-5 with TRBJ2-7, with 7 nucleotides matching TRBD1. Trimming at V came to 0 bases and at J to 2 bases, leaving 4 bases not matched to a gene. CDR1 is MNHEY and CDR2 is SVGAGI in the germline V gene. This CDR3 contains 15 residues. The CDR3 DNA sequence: TGTGCCAGCAGTTACTCCGGGACAGACACCTACGAGCAGTACTTC. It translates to CASSYSGTDTYEQYF.

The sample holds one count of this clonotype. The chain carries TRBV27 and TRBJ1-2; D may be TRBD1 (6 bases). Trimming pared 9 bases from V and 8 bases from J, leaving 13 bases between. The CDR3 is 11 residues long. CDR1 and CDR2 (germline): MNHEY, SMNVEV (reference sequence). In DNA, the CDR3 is TGTGCCAGTGGGGAAGGGGGAGGCTACACCTTC. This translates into CASGEGGGYTF.

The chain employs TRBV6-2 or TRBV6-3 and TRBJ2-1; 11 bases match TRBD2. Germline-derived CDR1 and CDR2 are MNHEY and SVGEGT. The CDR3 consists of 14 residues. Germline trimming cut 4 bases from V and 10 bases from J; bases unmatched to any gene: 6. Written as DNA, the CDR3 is TGTGCCAGCAGTTTAGCGGGGGGGCTTGAGGAGCAGTTCTTC. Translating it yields CASSLAGGLEEQFF.

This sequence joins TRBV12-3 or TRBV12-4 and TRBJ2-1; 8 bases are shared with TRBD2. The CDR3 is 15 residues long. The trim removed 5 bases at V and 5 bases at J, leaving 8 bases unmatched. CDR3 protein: CASSASGGSNNEQFF. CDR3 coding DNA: TGTGCCAGCAGTGCCAGCGGGGGTAGCAACAATGAGCAGTTCTTC.

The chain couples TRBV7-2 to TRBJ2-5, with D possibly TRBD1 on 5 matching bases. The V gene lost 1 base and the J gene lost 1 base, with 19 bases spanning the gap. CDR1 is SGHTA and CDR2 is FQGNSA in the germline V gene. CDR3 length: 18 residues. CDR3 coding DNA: TGTGCCAGCAGCTTAGAGAGTGTGGGGCGACCTTTCCAAGAGACCCAGTACTTC. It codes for CASSLESVGRPFQETQYF.

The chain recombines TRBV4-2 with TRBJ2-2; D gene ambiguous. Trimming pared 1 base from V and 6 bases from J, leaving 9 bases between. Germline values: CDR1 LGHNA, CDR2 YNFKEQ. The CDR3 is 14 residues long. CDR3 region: CASSQVGTSGELFF. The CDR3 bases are TGTGCCAGCAGCCAAGTCGGTACGTCCGGGGAGCTGTTTTTT.

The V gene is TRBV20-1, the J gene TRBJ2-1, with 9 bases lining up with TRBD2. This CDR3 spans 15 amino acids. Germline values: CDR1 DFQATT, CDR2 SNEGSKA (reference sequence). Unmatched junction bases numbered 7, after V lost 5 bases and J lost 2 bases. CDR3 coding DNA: TGCAGTGCTCCCCATTTAGCGGGGGCCTACAATGAGCAGTTCTTC. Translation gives CSAPHLAGAYNEQFF.

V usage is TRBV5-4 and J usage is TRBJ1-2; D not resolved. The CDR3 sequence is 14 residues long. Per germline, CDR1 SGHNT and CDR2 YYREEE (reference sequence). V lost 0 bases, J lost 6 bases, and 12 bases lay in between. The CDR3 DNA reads TGTGCCAGCAGCTTGGCGGCCGGATTGAATGGCTACACCTTC. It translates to CASSLAAGLNGYTF.

As DNA, the CDR3 is TGCAGTGCTAGTAAGACGGGGAGCTCCTACGAGCAGTACTTC. This gives the protein CSASKTGSSYEQYF. V and J are TRBV20-1 and TRBJ2-7; D may be TRBD2 (5 bases). The germline CDR1 and CDR2 sequences are DFQATT and SNEGSKA (reference sequence). V dropped 3 bases and J dropped 0 bases, with 12 bases sitting between them. This CDR3 contains 14 residues.

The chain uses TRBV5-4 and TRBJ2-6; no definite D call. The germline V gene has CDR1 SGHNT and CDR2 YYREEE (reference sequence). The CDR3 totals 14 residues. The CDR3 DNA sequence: TGTGGCTACTTCAGTAGCTCTGGGGCCAACGTCCTGACTTTC. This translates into CGYFSSSGANVLTF. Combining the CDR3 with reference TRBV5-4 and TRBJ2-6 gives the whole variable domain ETGVTQSPTHLIKTRGQQVTLRCSSQSGHNTVSWYQQALGQGPQFIFQYYREEENGRGNFPPRFSGLQFPNYSSELNVNALELDDSALYLCGYFSSSGANVLTFGAGSRLTVL.

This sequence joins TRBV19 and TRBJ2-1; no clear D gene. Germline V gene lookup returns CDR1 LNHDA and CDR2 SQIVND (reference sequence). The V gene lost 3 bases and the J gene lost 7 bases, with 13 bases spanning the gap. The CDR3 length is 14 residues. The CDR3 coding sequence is TGTGCCAGTAGTATTTCGGGTAGATCTAATGAGCAGTTCTTC. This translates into CASSISGRSNEQFF.

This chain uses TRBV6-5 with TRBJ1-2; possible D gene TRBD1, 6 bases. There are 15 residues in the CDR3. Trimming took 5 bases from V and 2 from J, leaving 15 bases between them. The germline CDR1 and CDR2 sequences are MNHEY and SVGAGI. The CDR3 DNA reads TGTGCCAGCAGTGACTATAGACAGGAGAACTATGGCTACACCTTC. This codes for CASSDYRQENYGYTF.

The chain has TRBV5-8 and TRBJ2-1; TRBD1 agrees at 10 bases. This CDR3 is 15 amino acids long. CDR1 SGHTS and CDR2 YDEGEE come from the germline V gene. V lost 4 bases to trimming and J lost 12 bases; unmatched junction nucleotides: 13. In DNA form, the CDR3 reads TGTGCCAGCAGCATGACAGGGGGCGCGGGGAGTGGGCAGTTCTTC. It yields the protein CASSMTGGAGSGQFF. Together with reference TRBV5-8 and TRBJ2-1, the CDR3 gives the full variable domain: EAGVTQSPTHLIKTRGQQATLRCSPISGHTSVYWYQQALGLGLQFLLWYDEGEERNRGNFPPRFSGRQFPNYSSELNVNALELEDSALYLCASSMTGGAGSGQFFGPGTRLTVL.

The CDR3 reads CASSYGRGVNGYTF. CDR3 coding DNA: TGTGCCAGCAGTTATGGCAGGGGGGTCAATGGCTACACCTTC. The chain couples TRBV12-3 or TRBV12-4 to TRBJ1-2, with 7 bases matching TRBD1. J was trimmed by 6 bases and V by 4 bases; bases with no gene match: 8. This CDR3 region has 14 residues.

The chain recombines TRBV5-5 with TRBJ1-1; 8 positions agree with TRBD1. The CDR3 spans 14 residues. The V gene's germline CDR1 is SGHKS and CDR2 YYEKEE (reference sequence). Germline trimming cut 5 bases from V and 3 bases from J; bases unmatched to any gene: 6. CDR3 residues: CASRLDRADTEAFF. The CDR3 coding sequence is TGTGCCAGCAGGCTGGACAGGGCCGACACTGAAGCTTTCTTT.

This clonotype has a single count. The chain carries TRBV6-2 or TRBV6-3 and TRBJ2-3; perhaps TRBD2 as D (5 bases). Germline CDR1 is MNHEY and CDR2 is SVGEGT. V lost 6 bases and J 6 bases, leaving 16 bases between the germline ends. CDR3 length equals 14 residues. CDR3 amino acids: CASSVIAGHDTQYF. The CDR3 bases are TGTGCCAGCAGCGTTATTGCGGGCCACGATACGCAGTATTTT.

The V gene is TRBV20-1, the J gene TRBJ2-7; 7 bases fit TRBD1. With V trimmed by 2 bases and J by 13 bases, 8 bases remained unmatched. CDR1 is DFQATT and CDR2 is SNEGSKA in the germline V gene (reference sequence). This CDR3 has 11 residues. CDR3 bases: TGCAGTGCTAGATCCAACAGGGGTGAATACTTC. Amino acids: CSARSNRGEYF.

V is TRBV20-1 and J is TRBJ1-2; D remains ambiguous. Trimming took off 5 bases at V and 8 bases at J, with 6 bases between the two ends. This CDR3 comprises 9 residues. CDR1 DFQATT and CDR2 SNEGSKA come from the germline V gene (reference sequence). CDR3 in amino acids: CSALGGYTF. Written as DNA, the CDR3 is TGCAGTGCTCTCGGGGGCTACACCTTC.

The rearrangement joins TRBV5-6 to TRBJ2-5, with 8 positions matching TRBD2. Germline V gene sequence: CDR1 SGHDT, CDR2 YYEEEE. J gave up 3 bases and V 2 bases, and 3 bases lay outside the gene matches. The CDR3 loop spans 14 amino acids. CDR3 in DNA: TGTGCCAGCAGCTTAACTAGCGGTGAAGAGACCCAGTACTTC. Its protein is CASSLTSGEETQYF.

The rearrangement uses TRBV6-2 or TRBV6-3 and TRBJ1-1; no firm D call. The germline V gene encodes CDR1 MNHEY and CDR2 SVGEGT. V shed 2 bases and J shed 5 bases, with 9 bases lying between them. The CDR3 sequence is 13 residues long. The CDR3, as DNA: TGTGCCAGCAGTTACAATAGGGATACTGAAGCTTTCTTT. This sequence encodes CASSYNRDTEAFF.

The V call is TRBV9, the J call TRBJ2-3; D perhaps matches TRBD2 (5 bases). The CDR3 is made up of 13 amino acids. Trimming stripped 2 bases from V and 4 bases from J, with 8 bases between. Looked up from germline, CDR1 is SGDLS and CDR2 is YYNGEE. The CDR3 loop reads CASSVLAADTQYF. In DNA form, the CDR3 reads TGTGCCAGCAGCGTCCTAGCTGCAGATACGCAGTATTTT.